One and the same sample provided the 8 T cell receptor beta chains below, sequenced in a study of blood T cells in healthy people across ages. Primed by a sample-barcoded 5' primer and a J-beta primer mix, a second PCR proceeded for 7 to 11 cycles. Each CDR3 protein gets one entry after TCRdb re-called the 5' RACE reads with MiXCR. The sample lists under 850,000 distinct CDR3 sequences; around 34% were seen once. The sequenced material came from blood. These TCRs come from a man aged 18 to 35 in good health.

This clonotype showed up many times. The V gene is TRBV12-3 or TRBV12-4, the J gene TRBJ1-2; D gene unclear. The CDR3 is 12 residues long. The V end was cut by 4 bases, the J end by 4 bases, with 7 bases between. The CDR3 is CASSSVLYGYTF. The CDR3 nucleotides read TGTGCCAGCAGTTCAGTCCTCTATGGCTACACCTTC.

There are a few counts of this clonotype. J is TRBJ1-1 and V is TRBV9; D gene uncertain. V was pared by 0 bases and J by 5 bases, with 17 bases between. This CDR3 contains 16 residues. Germline V lookup: CDR1 SGDLS, CDR2 YYNGEE. This CDR3 reads CASSVAPEGGGTEAFF. The CDR3 region has the DNA TGTGCCAGCAGCGTAGCCCCAGAAGGAGGCGGGACTGAAGCTTTCTTT.

The chain combines TRBV4-1 with TRBJ2-3; D is unresolved. The germline V gene has CDR1 MGHRA and CDR2 YSYEKL. This CDR3 has 17 amino acids. Trimming removed 1 base at V and 8 bases at J, with 22 bases between. This chain's CDR3 is CASSQAPVKQQPGTQYF. In DNA, the CDR3 is TGCGCCAGCAGCCAAGCCCCCGTGAAGCAACAACCAGGTACGCAGTATTTT.

The table lists this clonotype with a few counts. The V and J genes are TRBV20-1 and TRBJ1-2; 7 bases align to TRBD1. The J segment lost 6 bases and the V segment lost 4 bases, leaving 11 bases of the junction unmatched. The CDR3 loop spans 14 amino acids. The V gene's germline CDR1 is DFQATT and CDR2 SNEGSKA (reference sequence). The CDR3 region is CSAKSRGRLDGYTF. The CDR3 DNA follows: TGCAGTGCTAAGAGTAGGGGGCGTCTGGATGGCTACACCTTC.

This clonotype was seen ten or more times. The chain employs TRBV12-3 or TRBV12-4 and TRBJ1-4, with a weak D call TRBD1 (5 bases). The length of the CDR3 is 15 residues. V was shortened by 7 bases and J by 4 bases, with 16 bases between the two germline ends. CDR3 nucleotides: TGTGCCAGCACCTTAGGGGCCCACTTTAATGAAAAACTGTTTTTT. Its protein product is CASTLGAHFNEKLFF.

The V gene is TRBV6-6, the J gene TRBJ2-7; D unclear. This CDR3 is 17 amino acids long. Germline V gene data show CDR1 as MNHNY and CDR2 as SVGAGI (reference sequence). V lost 3 bases to trimming and J lost 1 base, with 19 bases between them. CDR3 loop: CASSYSPSPTKSYEQYF. CDR3 nucleotides: TGTGCCAGCAGTTATTCGCCATCCCCCACTAAATCCTACGAGCAGTACTTC.

The chain links TRBV3-1 to TRBJ2-5; TRBD1 matches 8 bases. The J call could be wrong; TRBJ2-7 is a better fit for the DNA end. CDR3 length equals 14 residues. Germline loops: CDR1 LGHDT, CDR2 YNNKEL (reference sequence). CDR3 coding DNA: TGTGCCAGCAGCCAAGTTTCCGACAGGGGCGAGCAGTACTTC. Protein product: CASSQVSDRGEQYF.

There are a few counts of this clonotype. The gene calls are TRBV6-1 and TRBJ1-2, with 7 bases matching TRBD1. The CDR3 spans 13 residues. Trimming took 3 bases from V and 3 from J; bases not matched to a gene: 1. Germline V gene lookup returns CDR1 MNHNS and CDR2 SASEGT. Here the CDR3 reads CASSEGQYYGYTF. In DNA form, the CDR3 reads TGTGCCAGCAGTGAGGGACAGTACTATGGCTACACCTTC.